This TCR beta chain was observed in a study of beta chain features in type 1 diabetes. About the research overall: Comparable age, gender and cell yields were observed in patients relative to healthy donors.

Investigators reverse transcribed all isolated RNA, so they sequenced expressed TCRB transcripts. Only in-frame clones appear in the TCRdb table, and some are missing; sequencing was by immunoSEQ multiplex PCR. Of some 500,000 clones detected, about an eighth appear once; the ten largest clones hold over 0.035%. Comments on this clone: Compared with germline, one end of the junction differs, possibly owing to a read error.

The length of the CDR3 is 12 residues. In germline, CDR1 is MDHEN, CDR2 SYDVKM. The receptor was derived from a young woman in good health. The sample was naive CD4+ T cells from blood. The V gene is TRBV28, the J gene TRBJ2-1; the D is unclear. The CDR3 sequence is CASSLLITEKFF. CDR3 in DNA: TGTGCCAGCAGTTTGCTTATTACTGAGAAGTTCTTC.